This note documents a single T cell receptor beta chain sequence. The specificity of this receptor is unknown. No base-level quality is on record; no much larger clone is a single base apart. CDR1 is given as MNHEY and CDR2 as SMNVEV, both from the germline V gene (reference sequence). The CDR3 runs 16 amino acids, cysteine and phenylalanine included. The entry retains the CDR3 DNA only, 48 bases that are in frame from base 1. Unmatched junction bases come to 14, with V trimmed by 7 bases and J by 4 bases. This sample stems from a study of T cell repertoires in cytomegalovirus infection (dated by TCRdb to about 2019). With respect to the entire study: Recently identified HLA-C-restricted CMV epitopes, whose presentation resists viral immunomodulation, were targeted by peptide stimulations together with well-studied HLA-B-restricted epitopes. The HLA type of each donor mattered for the analysis, because public TCR beta signatures pointed to carriage of CMV infection along with the matching HLA type.

In light of the paper, this sample's treatment or condition label describes: in vitro stimulation with specific CMV peptide epitopes to enrich CMV-specific T cells. Results and caveats for the whole study, not just this receptor: In both this cohort and an independent roughly 400-donor cohort, the cumulative frequency of public TCR beta family members distinguished carriers of CMV infection plus the relevant HLA type. The ex vivo response was dominated by HLA-C-restricted CMV-specific TCR beta clonotypes, which also provided the single most frequent clonotype in two of eight donors.

This sample was sequenced with an Illumina HiSeq 1500. In TCRdb, the public reads were trimmed at Q25 with fastp and aligned with MiXCR, with productive beta chains retained. Each entry merges the rows of one CDR3 protein and shows their most common DNA and genes. The sample table shows 250,000 to 400,000 distinct CDR3 sequences, and 20% to 25% are seen once. The ten largest account for about an eighth of the sample. This material consisted of cultured PBMCs, taken from culture after CMV antigen stimulation. The sequence joins TRBV27 to TRBJ1-1; TRBD1 matches 8 bases in the middle. The sequence was obtained from a human donor in good health (CMV status not recorded). Some clones in this sample may be carry-over from other donors' samples. The sequenced DNA: TGTGCCAGCACCAAGGGGGGATACAGGGGGAGCACTGAAGCTTTCTTT. The encoded protein is CASTKGGYRGSTEAFF.